Described below is a single TCR beta chain sequence and its context. Its antigen is not known. These data originate in a study of shared clonotypes between healthy human individuals. In the study overall: A couple of female and a few male donors aged 18 to 49 were enrolled. Study findings and constraints: In a few donors, about 5% of naive CD4 clonotypes appeared in common.

The assay was immunoSEQ multiplex PCR, and TCRdb's table has in-frame clones only and misses some. The data show 1.5 million to 2.5 million clones, roughly 94% seen once. The CDR3 runs to 15 residues. The germline gives CDR1 SGHDT, CDR2 YYEEEE. V lost 0 bases and J 3 bases, leaving 11 bases between the germline ends. Naive CD8 cells lacked CD45RO and underwent positive selection for CCR7, leaving out terminally differentiated effector memory CD45RA+ cells. Sequencing input: naive CD8+ T cells sorted from blood. The TCR sequence derives from a man between 18 and 35 years old in good health. The chain is built from TRBV5-6 and TRBJ2-3; D is unclear. The CDR3 coding sequence is TGTGCCAGCAGCTTGGAGGGATGGGTAACAGATACGCAGTATTTT. As protein: CASSLEGWVTDTQYF.